This T cell receptor (beta chain) was found in a study of blood T cell repertoires in COVID-19. For the study at large: COVID-19 samples, acute and convalescent, were from the United States, Italy and Spain. PBMCs, B-cell-depleted T cells, or T cells were the source of the cDNA or gDNA that made up the material.

V dropped 1 base and J dropped 0 bases, with 9 bases sitting between them. CDR1 and CDR2 from the germline V gene are GTSNPN and SVGIG (reference sequence). The CDR3 is 14 residues long. Participant-given clinical history determined each cohort assignment. In its sample, this clone was seen a few times. Methods used by the authors: Cell counts per sample came from amplifying reference gene primers. The assay was immunoSEQ multiplex PCR, and TCRdb's table has in-frame clones only and misses some. V and J calls and clone size are copied from that table; D and trimming were computed from the DNA. In the table there are 180,000 or so clones, approximately 80% of which are singletons.

V is TRBV30 and J is TRBJ1-1, with D hard to call. Source material: PBMCs or T cells enriched from blood (not recorded which). This TCR was recovered from a woman in her sixties or seventies who had recovered from COVID-19. The CDR3 sequence is CAWSGITVNTEAFF. CDR3 sequence (DNA): TGTGCCTGGAGTGGGATTACAGTGAACACTGAAGCTTTCTTT.